What follows are 18 T cell receptor beta chains derived from one specimen sequenced in a study of T cell repertoires in cytomegalovirus infection. A single record per CDR3 protein comes from TCRdb applying MiXCR to the reads. The sample includes around 500,000 distinct CDR3 sequences, approximately 42% of them seen just once. Their cognate antigens are unknown. The sample was cultured PBMCs, taken from culture after CMV antigen stimulation. The receptors stem from a human donor in good health (CMV status not recorded). Some clones in this sample may be carry-over from other donors' samples.

The V call is TRBV5-6, the J call TRBJ2-1; 8 bases align to TRBD2. Losses at the gene ends were 6 bases for V and 4 bases for J; bases not matched to a gene: 18. Germline V gives CDR1 SGHDT, CDR2 YYEEEE. The CDR3 length is 18 residues. CDR3 region: CASIRPDGAGGPYNEQFF. CDR3 nucleotide sequence: TGTGCCAGCATCCGACCCGACGGGGCGGGAGGACCGTACAATGAGCAGTTCTTC.

The table lists this clonotype with a few counts. The V gene is TRBV6-1, the J gene TRBJ2-5; tentatively, D is TRBD2 (6 bases). From germline, CDR1 is MNHNS and CDR2 SASEGT. The CDR3 consists of 15 residues. Trimming removed 6 bases from V and 0 bases from J, with 14 bases in between. In DNA form, the CDR3 reads TGTGCCAGCAGCCTCATCCTAGCGTACCAAGAGACCCAGTACTTC. This gives the protein CASSLILAYQETQYF.

The V and J genes are TRBV12-3 or TRBV12-4 and TRBJ1-6, with TRBD1 matching 9 bases. With V trimmed by 5 bases and J by 0 bases, 14 bases remained unmatched. The CDR3 has 20 residues. The CDR3 nucleotides read TGTGCCAGCAGTGCGGAGGGGCGGGACAGGGCAAGCTCCTATAATTCACCCCTCCACTTT. This codes for CASSAEGRDRASSYNSPLHF.

This sequence joins TRBV7-8 and TRBJ2-1; tentatively, D is TRBD2 (6 bases). The CDR3 consists of 16 residues. V was clipped by 5 bases and J by 4 bases, with 18 bases between them. CDR1 and CDR2 from the germline V gene are SGHVS and FQNEAQ. DNA of the CDR3: TGTGCCAGCAGCCTACCTTGGGGGGAAGGATACAATGAGCAGTTCTTC. Encoded protein: CASSLPWGEGYNEQFF.

This rearrangement joins TRBV4-2 to TRBJ2-5, with D maybe TRBD2 (6 bases). Trimming left V 2 bases short and J 5 bases short, with 12 bases between. In germline, CDR1 is LGHNA, CDR2 YNFKEQ. This CDR3 region has 14 residues. The CDR3 DNA reads as TGTGCCAGCAGCCAATCGGTGGAGGGTGAGACCCAGTACTTC. Its translation is CASSQSVEGETQYF.

This sequence joins TRBV7-2 and TRBJ2-1; no reliable D call. Per the germline V gene, CDR1 is SGHTA and CDR2 is FQGNSA. Trimming shortened V by 5 bases and J by 1 base, and 9 bases separated the two germline ends. The CDR3 length is 14 residues. The CDR3 DNA follows: TGTGCCAGCAGCCCCCGCCTGTCCTACAATGAGCAGTTCTTC. Its protein product is CASSPRLSYNEQFF.

This rearrangement joins TRBV7-2 to TRBJ1-5; tentative D call: TRBD1 (5 bases). There are 14 residues in the CDR3. V was trimmed by 2 bases and J by 5 bases, leaving 10 bases between them. The germline V gene encodes CDR1 SGHTA and CDR2 FQGNSA. DNA of the CDR3: TGTGCCAGCAGCTTACGGGCGGGGGATCAGCCCCAGCATTTT. Translated, it gives CASSLRAGDQPQHF.

The chain joins TRBV7-2 to TRBJ1-5; D is unresolved. Germline V CDR1 and CDR2: SGHTA, FQGNSA. With 5 bases removed from V and 6 bases from J, the gap between germline ends came to 11 bases. This CDR3 comprises 13 residues. In DNA form, the CDR3 reads TGTGCCAGCAGCCGACAACGGGGTCAGCCCCAGCATTTT. As protein: CASSRQRGQPQHF.

This chain links TRBV7-9 with TRBJ2-1; D perhaps matches TRBD2 (5 bases). CDR1 is SEHNR and CDR2 is FQNEAQ in the germline V gene (reference sequence). This CDR3 spans 14 amino acids. Deletions cut 4 bases from V and 4 bases from J, with 11 bases between. CDR3 region: CASSSSTTYNEQFF. The CDR3 coding sequence is TGTGCCAGCAGCTCGTCGACTACGTACAATGAGCAGTTCTTC.

This clonotype was recorded many times. The chain employs TRBV7-8 and TRBJ2-5; D might be TRBD1 or TRBD2, each matching 5 bases. The CDR3 length is 14 residues. Germline lookup yields CDR1 SGHVS and CDR2 FQNEAQ. V gave up 5 bases and J gave up 2 bases, with 12 bases separating them. The CDR3, as DNA: TGTGCCAGCAGCCCGGGACGGCTACAAGAGACCCAGTACTTC. This encodes CASSPGRLQETQYF.

This clonotype was seen only a few times. The chain couples TRBV20-1 to TRBJ2-5; TRBD2 aligns across 8 bases. The CDR3 is 15 residues long. Per the germline V gene, CDR1 is DFQATT and CDR2 is SNEGSKA (reference sequence). Germline trimming cut 7 bases from V and 2 bases from J; bases unmatched to any gene: 12. CDR3 sequence reads: CSGFRGGGSQETQYF. CDR3 sequence (DNA): TGCAGTGGGTTCAGGGGCGGGGGGTCACAAGAGACCCAGTACTTC.

The V and J genes are TRBV7-9 and TRBJ1-1, with unresolved D. The V end lost 3 bases, the J end lost 5 bases, and 7 bases lay between the germline ends. In germline, CDR1 is SEHNR, CDR2 FQNEAQ (reference sequence). CDR3 length: 12 amino acids. The CDR3 coding sequence is TGTGCCAGCAGCTTTCGATCAACTGAAGCTTTCTTT. Its protein product is CASSFRSTEAFF.

As DNA, the CDR3 is TGTGCCAGCAGCTCCTTATGGCGGACCGGGGAGCTGTTTTTT. This gives the protein CASSSLWRTGELFF. The chain has TRBV7-9 and TRBJ2-2; D call uncertain. CDR1 is SEHNR, CDR2 FQNEAQ, per germline (reference sequence). The germline V and J ends were trimmed by 4 bases and 5 bases, with 11 bases remaining between them. The CDR3 is made up of 14 amino acids.

This clonotype was detected a few times. V gene TRBV7-2 combines with J gene TRBJ2-1; TRBD2 is a possible D gene (7 bases). Germline lookup yields CDR1 SGHTA and CDR2 FQGNSA. V was trimmed by 3 bases and J by 8 bases, leaving 17 bases between them. The CDR3 loop spans 15 amino acids. CDR3 nucleotides: TGTGCCAGCAGCTTTTTGGTGGGGGGGCCCCATGAGCAGTTCTTC. It yields the protein CASSFLVGGPHEQFF.

The genes are TRBV5-6 and TRBJ1-1, with D tentatively TRBD1 (6 bases). Per germline, CDR1 SGHDT and CDR2 YYEEEE. V lost 2 bases to trimming and J lost 5 bases, with 13 bases between them. The CDR3 spans 14 residues. The CDR3 sequence: CASSLLQGITEAFF. Here the CDR3 DNA reads TGTGCCAGCAGCTTACTACAGGGCATAACTGAAGCTTTCTTT.

There are a few counts of this clonotype. One end of the junction is discordant with germline, which a read error may explain. The genes are TRBV7-2 and TRBJ2-1; 7 bases align to TRBD2. The CDR3 is made up of 17 amino acids. The germline CDR1 and CDR2 sequences are SGHTA and FQGNSA. The CDR3 sequence is CASSLAFSGSSYNEQFF. The CDR3, as DNA: TGTGCCAGCAGCCTAGCCTTTAGCGGGTCATCCTACAATGAGCAGTTCTTC.

The chain has TRBV7-8 and TRBJ2-4; the D is unclear. V shed 5 bases and J shed 2 bases, with 13 bases lying between them. CDR3 length: 15 amino acids. In germline, CDR1 is SGHVS, CDR2 FQNEAQ. CDR3: CASSPRWEPKNIQYF. The CDR3 coding sequence is TGTGCCAGCAGCCCGCGATGGGAACCCAAAAACATTCAGTACTTC.

The chain is built from TRBV12-3 or TRBV12-4 and TRBJ2-7, with D hard to call. This CDR3 comprises 12 residues. V lost 8 bases to trimming and J lost 7 bases, with 15 bases between them. CDR3 amino acids: CASSPSTGEQYF. CDR3 nucleotide sequence: TGTGCCAGCTCACCTTCTACTGGGGAGCAGTACTTC.